Following are 21 T cell receptor beta chains from one sample sequenced in a study of shared clonotypes between healthy human individuals. Profiled with immunoSEQ multiplex PCR; TCRdb holds only in-frame clones, not every one. The sample has 2 million or so clones, over 85% seen once. Naive-designated CD8 cells lacked CD45RO, were positively enriched for CCR7, and omitted terminally differentiated effector memory CD45RA+ cells. The sequenced sample was naive CD8+ T cells sorted from blood. The origin of the receptors is a man aged 18 to 30 in good health.

This rearrangement joins TRBV11-3 to TRBJ2-3; D is uncertain. Germline V gene data show CDR1 as SGHNT and CDR2 as YENEEA. This CDR3 is built from 13 residues. V shed 2 bases and J shed 3 bases, with 6 bases lying between them. CDR3 sequence (DNA): TGTGCCAGCAGCTTAACGAGGACAGATACGCAGTATTTT. Translating gives CASSLTRTDTQYF.

The rearrangement links TRBV5-1 to TRBJ1-4; D is unresolved. The CDR3 contains 15 residues. In germline, CDR1 is SGHRS, CDR2 YFSETQ. The ends were cut back, 0 bases at V and 6 bases at J, with 12 bases in the middle. The CDR3 DNA is TGCGCCAGCAGCTTGGATGACCCGGACTATGAAAAACTGTTTTTT. The encoded protein is CASSLDDPDYEKLFF.

The chain couples TRBV6-5 to TRBJ2-1; TRBD2 agrees at 7 bases. The CDR3 length is 14 residues. Per the germline V gene, CDR1 is MNHEY and CDR2 is SVGAGI. The V gene end was trimmed by 5 bases and the J gene end by 6 bases; junction bases not matched to a gene: 7. CDR3 DNA sequence: TGTGCCAGCAGTCCAACTAGCGAGGCCAATGAGCAGTTCTTC. It specifies CASSPTSEANEQFF.

The CDR3 DNA sequence: TGCGCCAGCAGCCAAAAGACAGGGTTCTTCGAGCAGTACTTC. This translates into CASSQKTGFFEQYF. This chain uses TRBV4-1 with TRBJ2-7; 7 positions agree with TRBD1. Germline V gene data show CDR1 as MGHRA and CDR2 as YSYEKL. The CDR3 consists of 14 residues. V shed 2 bases and J 6 bases; nucleotides not matched to a gene: 7.

The chain carries TRBV6-1 and TRBJ2-7, with D tentatively TRBD2 (6 bases). CDR1 MNHNS and CDR2 SASEGT come from the germline V gene. V dropped 1 base and J dropped 3 bases, with 13 bases sitting between them. The CDR3 consists of 15 residues. The CDR3 here is CASSEGLPGVYEQYF. CDR3 bases: TGTGCCAGCAGTGAAGGTCTCCCGGGGGTCTACGAGCAGTACTTC.

This CDR3 reads CASSFARHEQYF. As DNA, the CDR3 is TGTGCCAGCAGCTTTGCCAGGCACGAGCAGTACTTC. The chain joins TRBV7-9 to TRBJ2-7; D not certain. Germline assignment: CDR1 SEHNR and CDR2 FQNEAQ (reference sequence). Trimming stripped 3 bases from V and 5 bases from J, with 8 bases between. The CDR3 extends over 12 amino acids.

The CDR3 bases are TGTGCCAGCAGTTTATTAACAGGTGATCTGTACTTC. Translated, it gives CASSLLTGDLYF. V usage is TRBV27 and J usage is TRBJ2-7, with a tentative D call TRBD1 (5 bases). This CDR3 is 12 amino acids long. The V end was cut by 1 base, the J end by 12 bases, with 13 bases between. CDR1 and CDR2 (germline): MNHEY, SMNVEV (reference sequence).

The chain links TRBV4-1 to TRBJ1-6, with TRBD1 matching over 7 bases. V trimming: 1 base; J trimming: 8 bases; junction bases outside the gene matches: 5. Germline lookup yields CDR1 MGHRA and CDR2 YSYEKL. This CDR3 is 15 amino acids long. The CDR3 sequence is CASSQATGMYSPLHF. In nucleotides, the CDR3 is TGCGCCAGCAGCCAAGCGACAGGGATGTATTCACCCCTCCACTTT.

The chain has TRBV7-9 and TRBJ1-5; TRBD1 is a possible D gene (5 bases). CDR3 size: 13 residues. Germline CDR1 and CDR2: SEHNR and FQNEAQ (reference sequence). Trimming took off 2 bases at V and 15 bases at J, with 17 bases between the two ends. As DNA, the CDR3 is TGTGCCAGCAGCTTATCGCCCTCGGAAGGGGTGCATTTT. As protein: CASSLSPSEGVHF.

This chain links TRBV19 with TRBJ2-2; D is ambiguous. This CDR3 has 15 amino acids. CDR1 is LNHDA, CDR2 SQIVND, per germline (reference sequence). Deletions cut 9 bases from V and 5 bases from J, with 19 bases between. CDR3 DNA: TGTGCCAGCAGAGGTGTGGGCGTATGGACCGGGGAGCTGTTTTTT. It is translated as CASRGVGVWTGELFF.

The V gene is TRBV7-9, the J gene TRBJ2-1, with 9 bases that match TRBD2. Losses at the gene ends were 1 base for V and 7 bases for J; bases not matched to a gene: 8. Per germline, CDR1 SEHNR and CDR2 FQNEAQ (reference sequence). The CDR3 spans 16 residues. The CDR3 is CASSLGAGTSMNEQFF. CDR3 sequence (DNA): TGTGCCAGCAGCTTAGGGGCCGGGACTAGCATGAATGAGCAGTTCTTC. Variable domain in full (rest from reference TRBV7-9 and TRBJ2-1): DTGVSQNPRHKITKRGQNVTFRCDPISEHNRLYWYRQTLGQGPEFLTYFQNEAQLEKSRLLSDRFSAERPKGSFSTLEIQRTEQGDSAMYLCASSLGAGTSMNEQFFGPGTRLTVL.

The rearrangement uses TRBV5-1 and TRBJ2-5; D uncertain. This CDR3 is 13 amino acids long. V lost 4 bases and J lost 5, with 12 bases in between. From germline, CDR1 is SGHRS and CDR2 YFSETQ. CDR3 loop: CASSTDIGETQYF. The CDR3, as DNA: TGCGCCAGCAGCACCGACATCGGGGAGACCCAGTACTTC.

This sequence joins TRBV4-2 and TRBJ2-5; no definite D call. CDR1 and CDR2 (germline): LGHNA, YNFKEQ. Trimming stripped 4 bases from V and 5 bases from J, with 11 bases between. The CDR3 has 13 residues. CDR3 residues: CASSLRLLETQYF. CDR3 DNA sequence: TGTGCCAGCAGCCTTCGCCTACTCGAGACCCAGTACTTC.

This sequence joins TRBV5-4 and TRBJ1-2; tentative D call: TRBD1 (6 bases). The germline gives CDR1 SGHNT, CDR2 YYREEE (reference sequence). Trimming pared 3 bases from V and 6 bases from J, leaving 18 bases between. This CDR3 is built from 15 residues. CDR3 coding DNA: TGTGCCAGCAGCTCCTTAACCGGACAGACCCATGGCTACACCTTC. Translation: CASSSLTGQTHGYTF.

This clone appeared a single time. This chain joins TRBV28 and TRBJ2-1; 8 bases are a match to TRBD2. This CDR3 has 16 residues. Germline CDR1 and CDR2: MDHEN and SYDVKM. V lost 1 base and J lost 2; bases outside the gene matches: 4. The CDR3 loop is CASSLSAGGPYNEQFF. As DNA, the CDR3 is TGTGCCAGCAGTTTATCCGCGGGAGGCCCCTACAATGAGCAGTTCTTC.

The V and J genes are TRBV7-2 and TRBJ1-1; D might be TRBD1 (5 bases). The ends were cut back, 7 bases at V and 3 bases at J, with 15 bases in the middle. Germline V lookup: CDR1 SGHTA, CDR2 FQGNSA. The CDR3 totals 14 residues. CDR3 in DNA: TGTGCCAGCACCCAGTTTAGGGGTGACACTGAAGCTTTCTTT. This encodes CASTQFRGDTEAFF.

This sequence joins TRBV19 and TRBJ2-1; D possibly corresponds to TRBD2 (6 bases). V dropped 6 bases and J dropped 8 bases, with 11 bases sitting between them. CDR3 length: 12 residues. Germline values: CDR1 LNHDA, CDR2 SQIVND (reference sequence). CDR3 nucleotides: TGTGCCAGTAGCCGACTAGTTGATGAGCAGTTCTTC. It codes for CASSRLVDEQFF.

DNA of the CDR3: TGTGCCAGCAGTCCTATAGGGGGCCACGAGCAGTACTTC. This gives the protein CASSPIGGHEQYF. The chain uses TRBV2 and TRBJ2-7; 7 bases line up with TRBD1. J gave up 5 bases and V 5 bases, and 6 bases lay outside the gene matches. The CDR3 length is 13 residues. Germline V gives CDR1 SNHLY, CDR2 FYNNEI.

J is TRBJ2-2 and V is TRBV15; D is undetermined. CDR3 length: 14 amino acids. Germline V gene lookup returns CDR1 LNHNV and CDR2 YYDKDF (reference sequence). The germline V and J ends were trimmed by 6 bases and 0 bases, with 8 bases remaining between them. DNA for the CDR3: TGTGCCACCAGTCTCTCCCCGAACACCGGGGAGCTGTTTTTT. Protein: CATSLSPNTGELFF.

The V and J genes are TRBV2 and TRBJ2-2; 11 bases fit TRBD2. The trim removed 7 bases at V and 4 bases at J, leaving 14 bases unmatched. The CDR3 is made up of 18 amino acids. The germline gives CDR1 SNHLY, CDR2 FYNNEI. The CDR3 region is CASTQPPTSGGGTGELFF. The CDR3 DNA is TGTGCCAGCACCCAGCCCCCTACTAGCGGGGGTGGCACCGGGGAGCTGTTTTTT.

The rearrangement joins TRBV4-1 to TRBJ2-7; D gene unclear. The CDR3 extends over 14 amino acids. CDR1 and CDR2 from the germline V gene are MGHRA and YSYEKL. Trimming pared 1 base from V and 1 base from J, leaving 8 bases between. The CDR3 region is CASSQVSLSYEQYF. In DNA, the CDR3 is TGCGCCAGCAGCCAAGTAAGCCTATCCTACGAGCAGTACTTC.